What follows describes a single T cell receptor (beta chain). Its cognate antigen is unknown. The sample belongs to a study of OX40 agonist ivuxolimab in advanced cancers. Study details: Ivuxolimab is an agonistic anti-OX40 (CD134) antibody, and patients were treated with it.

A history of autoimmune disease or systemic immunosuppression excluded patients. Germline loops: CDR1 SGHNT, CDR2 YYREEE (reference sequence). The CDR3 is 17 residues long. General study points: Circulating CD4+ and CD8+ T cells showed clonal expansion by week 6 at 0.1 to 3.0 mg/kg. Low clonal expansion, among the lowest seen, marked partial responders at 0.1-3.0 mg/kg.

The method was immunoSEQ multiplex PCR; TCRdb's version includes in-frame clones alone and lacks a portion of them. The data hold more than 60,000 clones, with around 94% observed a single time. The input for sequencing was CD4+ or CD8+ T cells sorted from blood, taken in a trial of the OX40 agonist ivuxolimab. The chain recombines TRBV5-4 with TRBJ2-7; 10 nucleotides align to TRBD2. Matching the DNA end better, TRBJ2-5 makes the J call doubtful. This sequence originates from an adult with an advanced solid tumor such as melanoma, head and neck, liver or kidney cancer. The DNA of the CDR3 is TGTGCCAGCAGAGAGGAGGCTAGCGGGGGATTCGGGGAGACCCAGTACTTC. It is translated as CASREEASGGFGETQYF.